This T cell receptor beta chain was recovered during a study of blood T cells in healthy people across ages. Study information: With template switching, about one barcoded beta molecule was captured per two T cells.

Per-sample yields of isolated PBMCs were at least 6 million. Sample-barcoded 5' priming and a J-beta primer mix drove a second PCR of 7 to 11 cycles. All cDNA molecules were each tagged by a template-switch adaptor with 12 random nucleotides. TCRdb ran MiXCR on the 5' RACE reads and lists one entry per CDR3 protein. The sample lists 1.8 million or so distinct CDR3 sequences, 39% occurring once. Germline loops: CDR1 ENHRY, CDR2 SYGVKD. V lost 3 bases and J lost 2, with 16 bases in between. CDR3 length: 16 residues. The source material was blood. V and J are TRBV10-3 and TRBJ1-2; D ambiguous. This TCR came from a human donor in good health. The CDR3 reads CAISEFWAEVNYGYTF. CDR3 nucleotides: TGTGCCATCAGTGAATTCTGGGCAGAGGTAAACTATGGCTACACCTTC.